This T cell receptor (beta chain) stems from a study of T cell responses to AZD1222 COVID-19 vaccine. The table came from immunoSEQ multiplex PCR; TCRdb's copy has only in-frame clones and leaves some out. This table has approximately 170,000 clones, almost 90% appearing once. Findings of the study overall: Baseline seropositivity characterized only six or seven AZD1222 recipients. Mostly white British, mostly female donors; authors suggested clonal diversity may be underestimated. The study sampled repertoires only after the peak T cell response. When two AZD1222 doses had been given, Spike-specific TCR breadth and depth rose.

Comment on this clone: Its antigen is undetermined.

With V trimmed by 5 bases and J by 7 bases, 11 bases remained unmatched. Germline CDR1 SGHNT, CDR2 YENEEA. CDR3 length: 16 amino acids. The chain recombines TRBV11-3 with TRBJ2-2; 9 nucleotides agree with TRBD1. The TCR sequence derives from an adult who received the AZD1222 COVID-19 vaccine. Sequenced material: peripheral blood, taken 28 days after the second AZD1222 dose. The CDR3 DNA sequence: TGTGCCAGCAGCCTCGGGACAGGGAGAGGGGGCGGGGAGCTGTTTTTT. Translation: CASSLGTGRGGGELFF.